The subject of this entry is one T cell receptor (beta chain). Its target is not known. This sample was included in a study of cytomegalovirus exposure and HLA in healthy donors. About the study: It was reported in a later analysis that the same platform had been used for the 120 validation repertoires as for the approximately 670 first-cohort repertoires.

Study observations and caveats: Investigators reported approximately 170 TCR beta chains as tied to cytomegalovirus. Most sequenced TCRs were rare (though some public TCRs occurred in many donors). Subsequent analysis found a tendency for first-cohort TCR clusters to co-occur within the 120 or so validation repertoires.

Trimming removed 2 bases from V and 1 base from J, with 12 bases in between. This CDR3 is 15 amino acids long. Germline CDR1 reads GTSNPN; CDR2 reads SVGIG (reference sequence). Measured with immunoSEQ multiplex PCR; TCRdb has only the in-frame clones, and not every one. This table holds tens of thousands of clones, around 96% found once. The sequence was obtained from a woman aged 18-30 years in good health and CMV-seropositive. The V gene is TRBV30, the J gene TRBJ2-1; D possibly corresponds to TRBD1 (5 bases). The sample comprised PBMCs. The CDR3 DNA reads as TGTGCCTGGAGTTCTGGGGCAACTTCCTACAATGAGCAGTTCTTC. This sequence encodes CAWSSGATSYNEQFF. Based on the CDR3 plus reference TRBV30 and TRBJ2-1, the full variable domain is SQTIHQWPATLVQPVGSPLSLECTVEGTSNPNLYWYRQAAGRGLQLLFYSVGIGQISSEVPQNLSASRPQDRQFILSSKKLLLSDSGFYLCAWSSGATSYNEQFFGPGTRLTVL.